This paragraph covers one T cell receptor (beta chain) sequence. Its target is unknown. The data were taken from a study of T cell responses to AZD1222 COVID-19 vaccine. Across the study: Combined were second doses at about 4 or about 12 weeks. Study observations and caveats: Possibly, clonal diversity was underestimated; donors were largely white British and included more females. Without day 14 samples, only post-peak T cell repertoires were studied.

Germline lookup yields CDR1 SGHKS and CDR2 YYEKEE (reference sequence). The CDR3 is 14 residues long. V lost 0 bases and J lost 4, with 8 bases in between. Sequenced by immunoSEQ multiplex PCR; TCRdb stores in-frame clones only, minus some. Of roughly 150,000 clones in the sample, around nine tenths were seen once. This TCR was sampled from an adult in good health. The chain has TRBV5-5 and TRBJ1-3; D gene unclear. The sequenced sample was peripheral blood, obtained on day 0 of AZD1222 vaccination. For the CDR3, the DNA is TGTGCCAGCAGCTTGGGACGATCGGGAAACACCATATATTTT. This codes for CASSLGRSGNTIYF. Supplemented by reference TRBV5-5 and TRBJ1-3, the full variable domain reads DAGVTQSPTHLIKTRGQQVTLRCSPISGHKSVSWYQQVLGQGPQFIFQYYEKEERGRGNFPDRFSARQFPNYSSELNVNALLLGDSALYLCASSLGRSGNTIYFGEGSWLTVV.